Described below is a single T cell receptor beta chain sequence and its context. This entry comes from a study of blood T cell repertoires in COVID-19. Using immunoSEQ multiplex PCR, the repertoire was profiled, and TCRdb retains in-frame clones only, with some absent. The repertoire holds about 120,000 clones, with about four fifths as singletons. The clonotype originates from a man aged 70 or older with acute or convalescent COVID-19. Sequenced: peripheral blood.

CDR3 coding DNA: TGTGCCAGCAGCACCTACAGGGGAAGTAATGAAAAACTGTTTTTT. Amino acids: CASSTYRGSNEKLFF. The chain uses TRBV5-5 and TRBJ1-4; 7 bases match TRBD1. CDR3 size: 15 residues. The V segment lost 4 bases and the J segment 4 bases; nucleotides outside the gene matches: 7. The germline V gene encodes CDR1 SGHKS and CDR2 YYEKEE (reference sequence). The full variable domain, rest sourced from reference TRBV5-5 and TRBJ1-4, is DAGVTQSPTHLIKTRGQQVTLRCSPISGHKSVSWYQQVLGQGPQFIFQYYEKEERGRGNFPDRFSARQFPNYSSELNVNALLLGDSALYLCASSTYRGSNEKLFFGSGTQLSVL.